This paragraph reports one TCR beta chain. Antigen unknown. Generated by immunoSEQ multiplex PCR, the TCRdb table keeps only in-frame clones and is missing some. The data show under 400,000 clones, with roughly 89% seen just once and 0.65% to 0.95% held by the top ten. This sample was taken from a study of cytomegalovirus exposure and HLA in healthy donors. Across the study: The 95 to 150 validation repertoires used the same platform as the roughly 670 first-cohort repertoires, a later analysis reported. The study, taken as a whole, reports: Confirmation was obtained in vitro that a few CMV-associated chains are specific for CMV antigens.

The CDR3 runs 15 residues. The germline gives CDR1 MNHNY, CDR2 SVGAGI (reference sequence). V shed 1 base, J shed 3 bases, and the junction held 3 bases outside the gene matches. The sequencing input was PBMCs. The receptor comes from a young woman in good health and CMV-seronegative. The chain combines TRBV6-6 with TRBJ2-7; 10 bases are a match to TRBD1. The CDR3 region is CASSYFGTGDYEQYF. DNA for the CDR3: TGTGCCAGCAGTTACTTTGGGACAGGGGACTACGAGCAGTACTTC.